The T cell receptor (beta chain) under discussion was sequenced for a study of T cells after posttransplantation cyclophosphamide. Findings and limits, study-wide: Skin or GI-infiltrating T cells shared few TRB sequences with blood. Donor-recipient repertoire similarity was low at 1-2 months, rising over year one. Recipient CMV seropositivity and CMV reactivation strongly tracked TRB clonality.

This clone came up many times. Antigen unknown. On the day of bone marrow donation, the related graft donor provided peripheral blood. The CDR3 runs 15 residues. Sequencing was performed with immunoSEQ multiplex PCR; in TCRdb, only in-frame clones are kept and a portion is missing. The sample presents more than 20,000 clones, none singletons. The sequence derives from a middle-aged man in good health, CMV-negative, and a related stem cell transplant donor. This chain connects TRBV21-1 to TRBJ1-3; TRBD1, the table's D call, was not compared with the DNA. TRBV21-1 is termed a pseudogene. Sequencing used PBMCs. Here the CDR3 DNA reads TGTGCCAGCGGGGGCGATCTCCGCTCTGGAAACACCATATATTTT. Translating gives CASGGDLRSGNTIYF.